This entry lists 25 T cell receptor beta chains sequenced from one sample in a study of T cells in Graves' hyperthyroidism and ophthalmopathy. TCR beta CDR3 regions were amplified from RNA. RT-PCR in the first round (using the HTBI primer set) targeted the TCR CDR3. From the multiplex PCR reads, TCRdb called clonotypes with MiXCR, one entry per CDR3 protein. The table lists 95,000 to 110,000 distinct CDR3 sequences, 45% to 50% of them singletons. Sample: blood. Receptor source: a middle-aged man with Graves' hyperthyroidism.

CDR3: CSARGTGLGTMQYF. The CDR3 DNA reads as TGCAGTGCTAGGGGGACAGGGTTGGGGACTATGCAGTACTTC. The chain employs TRBV20-1 and TRBJ2-7, with 9 nucleotides matching TRBD1. The V gene end was trimmed by 3 bases and the J gene end by 9 bases; junction bases not matched to a gene: 12. The length of the CDR3 is 14 residues. Per germline, CDR1 DFQATT and CDR2 SNEGSKA (reference sequence).

This clonotype has a count of ten or more. The V gene is TRBV6-5, the J gene TRBJ1-5; D is possibly TRBD1 (5 bases). V gave up 5 bases and J gave up 5 bases, with 13 bases separating them. CDR1 MNHEY and CDR2 SVGAGI come from the germline V gene. The CDR3 runs to 14 residues. CDR3 amino acids: CASSRGFGDQPQHF. In DNA, the CDR3 is TGTGCCAGCAGTCGGGGCTTCGGGGATCAGCCCCAGCATTTT.

This clonotype has only one observation. The chain combines TRBV4-2 with TRBJ1-2, with 10 bases identical to TRBD1. The ends lost 1 base at V and 5 bases at J; junction bases unmatched: 4. The CDR3 totals 15 residues. In germline, CDR1 is LGHNA, CDR2 YNFKEQ. This CDR3 reads CASSQAQGQGYGYTF. Here the CDR3 DNA reads TGTGCCAGCAGCCAAGCTCAGGGACAGGGGTATGGCTACACCTTC.

The genes are TRBV2 and TRBJ2-5, with 8 bases fitting TRBD1. V was clipped by 6 bases and J by 6 bases; unmatched bases: 3. Per germline, CDR1 SNHLY and CDR2 FYNNEI. The length of the CDR3 is 12 residues. In DNA, the CDR3 is TGTGCCAGCAGGGACAGGGTAAAGACCCAGTACTTC. It is translated as CASRDRVKTQYF.

This clonotype has ten or more counts. The rearrangement links TRBV9 to TRBJ1-4; the D gene is possibly TRBD1 (5 bases). V shed 3 bases and J shed 5 bases, with 14 bases lying between them. The CDR3 is 15 amino acids. Germline V gives CDR1 SGDLS, CDR2 YYNGEE. Here the CDR3 DNA reads TGTGCCAGCAGCGAAGGGGACCATGCGAATGAAAAACTGTTTTTT. It codes for CASSEGDHANEKLFF.

This clonotype was detected ten times or more. CDR3 DNA: TGTGCCAGCAGCTTAGGTGGCAGCTTTTTAAGCTACACCTTC. Amino acids: CASSLGGSFLSYTF. The genes are TRBV11-3 and TRBJ1-2; no firm D call. Trimming stripped 1 base from V and 9 bases from J, with 15 bases between. Germline CDR1 SGHNT, CDR2 YENEEA. CDR3 length: 14 residues.

The rearrangement joins TRBV6-1 to TRBJ1-6; 9 bases match TRBD1. CDR1 MNHNS and CDR2 SASEGT come from the germline V gene. The CDR3 length is 14 residues. Trimming at V came to 11 bases and at J to 8 bases, leaving 10 bases not matched to a gene. The CDR3: CAGKGGTGHSPLHF. The DNA for the CDR3 is TGTGCCGGCAAAGGGGGGACAGGGCATTCACCCCTCCACTTT.

This clonotype has a single count. The CDR3 bases are TGCAGTGCCAGTTTGAACAGGGGGGTTAGCGGGTGGAACTCCTACGAGCAGTACTTC. Residues: CSASLNRGVSGWNSYEQYF. The chain couples TRBV20-1 to TRBJ2-7; D may be TRBD1 (8 bases). Germline V gene data show CDR1 as DFQATT and CDR2 as SNEGSKA (reference sequence). Trimming shortened V by 6 bases and J by 0 bases, and 30 bases separated the two germline ends. The CDR3 runs to 19 residues.

This clonotype has more than one count but fewer than ten. The CDR3 ends on some other residue instead of the conserved phenylalanine or tryptophan, so this is likely a read error. The DNA is omitted, as the CDR3 cannot be located on it reliably, and the CDR3 follows TCRdb's listing. The chain carries TRBV15 and TRBJ2-6. CDR1 and CDR2 (germline): LNHNV, YYDKDF (reference sequence). The CDR3 length is 8 residues, termini included. The CDR3 loop is CATSKWTS.

The sample holds many counts of this clonotype. The V call is TRBV9, the J call TRBJ2-4, with 8 nucleotides matching TRBD1. Per the germline V gene, CDR1 is SGDLS and CDR2 is YYNGEE. Trimming cost V 4 bases and J 1 base; bases outside gene matches: 1. CDR3 length: 14 amino acids. In nucleotides, the CDR3 is TGTGCCAGCAGCCAGGGGGCGGCCAAAAACATTCAGTACTTC. As protein: CASSQGAAKNIQYF.

The J gene is TRBJ2-5, the V gene TRBV5-1; D not certain. Trimming shortened V by 0 bases and J by 13 bases, and 10 bases separated the two germline ends. The CDR3 covers 11 residues. In germline, CDR1 is SGHRS, CDR2 YFSETQ. The CDR3 reads CASSLDGVRYF. DNA for the CDR3: TGCGCCAGCAGCTTGGACGGTGTCCGGTACTTC.

The chain is built from TRBV10-1 and TRBJ1-6; possibly TRBD1 for D (5 bases). Trimming shortened V by 7 bases and J by 18 bases, and 16 bases separated the two germline ends. Germline-derived CDR1 and CDR2 are WNHNN and SYGVQD (reference sequence). The CDR3 is 11 residues long. The CDR3 protein is CASTRQLSPHF. The CDR3, as DNA: TGCGCCAGCACCCGACAGCTCTCCCCCCACTTT.

This clonotype was seen repeatedly, ten times or more. The DNA of the CDR3 is TGTGCCAGCAGTGAGACTGGAGTACCCCCGATCCGTGAGACCCAGTACTTC. Translation gives CASSETGVPPIRETQYF. The chain employs TRBV2 and TRBJ2-5; D is undetermined. V lost 3 bases and J 5 bases, leaving 22 bases between the germline ends. CDR1 and CDR2 (germline): SNHLY, FYNNEI. The CDR3 runs 17 residues.

About this clonotype itself: This may be a read error: a much more frequent sequence differs by one nucleotide. The J gene is TRBJ1-1, the V gene TRBV4-1; D remains unclear. V lost 4 bases and J lost 6, with 15 bases in between. The CDR3 covers 14 residues. The germline V gene encodes CDR1 MGHRA and CDR2 YSYEKL. The DNA of the CDR3 is TGCGCCAGCAGCCCGCTGATGGGGTACGCTGAAGCTTTCTTT. Protein: CASSPLMGYAEAFF.

A word on this clonotype: A much larger clone sits a single nucleotide away, making a read error possible. The gene calls are TRBV6-1 and TRBJ1-5, with D unclear. V lost 4 bases and J 2 bases, leaving 15 bases between the germline ends. This CDR3 is 16 amino acids long. The germline V gene has CDR1 MNHNS and CDR2 SASEGT. CDR3 sequence: CASSGSRRSGNQPQHF. The CDR3 nucleotides read TGTGCCAGCAGTGGAAGTCGGCGTTCTGGCAATCAGCCCCAGCATTTT.

The V gene is TRBV5-6, the J gene TRBJ2-3, with D perhaps TRBD1 (6 bases). Trimming shortened V by 4 bases and J by 2 bases, and 17 bases separated the two germline ends. Germline V gives CDR1 SGHDT, CDR2 YYEEEE. The CDR3 sequence is 16 residues long. The CDR3 region is CASSLRQAVITDTQYF. In nucleotides, the CDR3 is TGTGCCAGCAGCCTAAGACAGGCGGTAATCACAGATACGCAGTATTTT.

The chain employs TRBV19 and TRBJ2-1; 7 bases align to TRBD2. The ends lost 1 base at V and 6 bases at J; junction bases unmatched: 0. CDR1 is LNHDA, CDR2 SQIVND, per germline (reference sequence). CDR3 length: 13 amino acids. The CDR3 is CASSIGGGNEQFF. The CDR3, as DNA: TGTGCCAGTAGTATAGGGGGGGGCAATGAGCAGTTCTTC.

V is TRBV20-1 and J is TRBJ1-4; TRBD1 agrees at 9 bases. The CDR3 length is 16 residues. CDR1 DFQATT and CDR2 SNEGSKA come from the germline V gene (reference sequence). The V and J ends lost 3 bases and 7 bases, in that order; junction bases with no gene match: 12. The CDR3 spells CSARGTGLGGSEKLFF. For the CDR3, the DNA is TGCAGTGCTAGGGGGACAGGGTTGGGGGGTAGTGAAAAACTGTTTTTT.

This clonotype was seen ten or more times. The V gene is TRBV5-8, the J gene TRBJ2-7, with 7 bases lining up with TRBD2. The CDR3 consists of 15 residues. Germline V gives CDR1 SGHTS, CDR2 YDEGEE. Trimming cost V 4 bases and J 4 bases; bases outside gene matches: 11. The DNA of the CDR3 is TGTGCCAGCAGCCAAGGCCCGACGGGAGGATACGAGCAGTACTTC. The encoded protein is CASSQGPTGGYEQYF.

The chain links TRBV6-4 to TRBJ2-2; D is perhaps TRBD2 (6 bases). CDR3 length: 17 amino acids. Germline assignment: CDR1 MRHNA and CDR2 SNTAGT. V was cut by 6 bases and J by 6 bases, with 23 bases left in between. CDR3 loop: CASRVLLRRALAGELFF. The CDR3 DNA reads as TGTGCCAGCAGGGTGCTTCTAAGGAGGGCCCTGGCCGGGGAGCTGTTTTTT.

The gene calls are TRBV7-2 and TRBJ1-1; a possible D gene is TRBD1 (6 bases). CDR3 size: 15 residues. V lost 1 base and J lost 3, with 12 bases in between. Germline V gene lookup returns CDR1 SGHTA and CDR2 FQGNSA. The CDR3 DNA follows: TGTGCCAGCAGCTTAGTTGGGGGCGGGGACACTGAAGCTTTCTTT. This codes for CASSLVGGGDTEAFF.

Regarding this clonotype: Possible read error: a much larger clone is one base away. The J gene is TRBJ2-3, the V gene TRBV7-9; the D is unclear. Looked up from germline, CDR1 is SEHNR and CDR2 is FQNEAQ (reference sequence). The CDR3 runs 13 residues. This CDR3 is CACSQVGTDTQYF. The CDR3 DNA reads as TGCGCCTGCAGCCAAGTAGGGACAGATACGCAGTATTTT.

This clonotype was counted at least ten times. V and J are TRBV7-9 and TRBJ2-2, with TRBD2 as a possible D gene (5 bases). The V end was cut by 6 bases, the J end by 4 bases, with 12 bases between. This CDR3 has 14 amino acids. The germline CDR1 and CDR2 sequences are SEHNR and FQNEAQ (reference sequence). The CDR3, as DNA: TGTGCCAGCAGTGGCTCAGGAGGCACCGGGGAGCTGTTTTTT. This encodes CASSGSGGTGELFF.

This clonotype came up many times. This chain links TRBV20-1 with TRBJ2-7; 13 bases map to TRBD2. The germline V gene encodes CDR1 DFQATT and CDR2 SNEGSKA (reference sequence). There are 15 residues in the CDR3. J gave up 6 bases and V 1 base, and 6 bases lay outside the gene matches. The CDR3 loop is CSARVWTSGSSEQYF. CDR3 bases: TGCAGTGCTAGAGTCTGGACTAGCGGGAGTTCCGAGCAGTACTTC.

The chain employs TRBV9 and TRBJ2-2, with a tentative D call TRBD1 (5 bases). The germline V gene has CDR1 SGDLS and CDR2 YYNGEE. The V end lost 2 bases, the J end lost 2 bases, and 13 bases lay between the germline ends. The CDR3 contains 16 residues. CDR3 amino acids: CASSVPGRGNTGELFF. The CDR3 bases are TGTGCCAGCAGCGTTCCAGGGCGCGGAAACACCGGGGAGCTGTTTTTT.